The entry that follows covers one TCR beta chain sequence. What it recognizes is unknown. Libraries were prepared by immunoSEQ multiplex PCR; TCRdb keeps only in-frame clonotypes and omits some of them. In the table there are tens of thousands of clones, more than 80% of which are singletons. The data derive from a study of T cell responses to AZD1222 COVID-19 vaccine. General study results and limits: Repertoires were obtained solely post-peak T cell response. Two AZD1222 administrations were followed by greater Spike-specific TCR breadth and depth. Clonal diversity was possibly underestimated; the donors were predominantly white British and more often female.

Sequencing used peripheral blood, obtained 28 days after the second AZD1222 dose. The TCR originated in an adult who received the AZD1222 COVID-19 vaccine.

CDR3 sequence reads: CASSPGTLSGNTIYF. Written as DNA, the CDR3 is TGTGCCAGCAGCCCGGGGACTCTCTCTGGAAACACCATATATTTT. The chain employs TRBV7-2 and TRBJ1-3; a weak D match, TRBD1 (5 bases). The germline V gene encodes CDR1 SGHTA and CDR2 FQGNSA. The CDR3 consists of 15 residues. V shed 5 bases and J shed 0 bases, with 11 bases lying between them. Using reference TRBV7-2 and TRBJ1-3 for the parts outside the CDR3, the full variable domain is GAGVSQSPSNKVTEKGKDVELRCDPISGHTALYWYRQSLGQGLEFLIYFQGNSAPDKSGLPSDRFSAERTGGSVSTLTIQRTQQEDSAVYLCASSPGTLSGNTIYFGEGSWLTVV.